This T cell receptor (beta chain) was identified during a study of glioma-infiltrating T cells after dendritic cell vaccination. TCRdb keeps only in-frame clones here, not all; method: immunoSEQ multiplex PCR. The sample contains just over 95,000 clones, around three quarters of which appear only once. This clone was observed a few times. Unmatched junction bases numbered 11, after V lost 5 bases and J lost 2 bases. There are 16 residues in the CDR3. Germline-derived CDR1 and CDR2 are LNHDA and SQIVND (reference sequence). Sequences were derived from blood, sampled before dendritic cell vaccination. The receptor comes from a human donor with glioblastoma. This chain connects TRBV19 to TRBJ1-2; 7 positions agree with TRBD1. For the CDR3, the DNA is TGTGCCAGTAGTCCGCACGGACAGGCCTCGAACTATGGCTACACCTTC. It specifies CASSPHGQASNYGYTF. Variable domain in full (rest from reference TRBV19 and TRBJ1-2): DGGITQSPKYLFRKEGQNVTLSCEQNLNHDAMYWYRQDPGQGLRLIYYSQIVNDFQKGDIAEGYSVSREKKESFPLTVTSAQKNPTAFYLCASSPHGQASNYGYTFGSGTRLTVV.